The 25 T cell receptor beta chains in this list originate from one sample, sequenced in a study of cytomegalovirus exposure and HLA in healthy donors. The PCR contained 60 Vbeta and 13 Jbeta primers. The protocol was immunoSEQ multiplex PCR, while the TCRdb copy is restricted to in-frame clones and leaves out a portion. Of 140,000 or so clones in the sample, roughly 82% were seen once. Specimen: PBMCs. These TCRs come from a male donor in good health and CMV-seronegative.

This chain uses TRBV5-6 with TRBJ2-7; 9 positions match TRBD1. Trimming cost V 0 bases and J 4 bases; bases outside gene matches: 8. The CDR3 is 16 residues long. CDR1 is SGHDT, CDR2 YYEEEE, per germline. The CDR3 reads CASSLGQGGLEYEQYF. CDR3 sequence (DNA): TGTGCCAGCAGCTTGGGACAGGGGGGGTTGGAGTACGAGCAGTACTTC.

The CDR3 nucleotides read TGTGCCAGCAGCTTAGCTCCAAGGACAGGTAGCACAGATACGCAGTATTTT. This encodes CASSLAPRTGSTDTQYF. The chain joins TRBV11-1 to TRBJ2-3, with 7 positions matching TRBD1. V trimming: 0 bases; J trimming: 0 bases; junction bases outside the gene matches: 6. CDR3 length: 17 residues. CDR1 and CDR2 from the germline V gene are SGHAT and FQDESV (reference sequence).

V usage is TRBV13 and J usage is TRBJ2-7; 9 bases line up with TRBD1. This CDR3 contains 14 residues. V was pared by 4 bases and J by 3 bases, with 4 bases of the junction left unmatched. Germline CDR1 and CDR2: PRHDT and FYEKMQ (reference sequence). The CDR3 loop reads CASSSRTGVYEQYF. The CDR3 nucleotides read TGTGCCAGCAGCTCCAGGACAGGGGTCTACGAGCAGTACTTC.

This clone was recorded only once. This chain joins TRBV6-1 and TRBJ1-3; D ambiguous. CDR3 length: 15 residues. V lost 2 bases and J 3 bases, leaving 11 bases between the germline ends. Germline V lookup: CDR1 MNHNS, CDR2 SASEGT. The CDR3 here is CASSERRGGGNTIYF. CDR3 coding DNA: TGTGCCAGCAGTGAAAGGCGGGGTGGTGGAAACACCATATATTTT.

The V gene is TRBV28, the J gene TRBJ1-4; D is possibly TRBD1 (6 bases). Deletions cut 2 bases from V and 0 bases from J, with 13 bases between. The germline V gene has CDR1 MDHEN and CDR2 SYDVKM. This CDR3 is 17 amino acids long. CDR3 protein: CASSLNLDSSTNEKLFF. DNA of the CDR3: TGTGCCAGCAGTTTAAACTTGGACAGCTCAACTAATGAAAAACTGTTTTTT.

The rearrangement links TRBV5-6 to TRBJ2-7, with D perhaps matching TRBD1 (5 bases). The CDR3 spans 14 residues. V lost 4 bases and J lost 2, with 13 bases in between. Germline V gene sequence: CDR1 SGHDT, CDR2 YYEEEE. The chain's CDR3 is CASSPGSSPYEQYF. In nucleotides, the CDR3 is TGTGCCAGCAGCCCAGGGTCCAGTCCCTACGAGCAGTACTTC.

The chain combines TRBV19 with TRBJ1-1, with TRBD1 identical over 9 bases. V lost 3 bases and J lost 0; bases outside the gene matches: 8. This CDR3 has 17 residues. In germline, CDR1 is LNHDA, CDR2 SQIVND (reference sequence). The CDR3 DNA follows: TGTGCCAGTAGTATGGGGACAGGGCGAACCCTGAACACTGAAGCTTTCTTT. Residues: CASSMGTGRTLNTEAFF.

This chain uses TRBV11-2 with TRBJ1-2; D is ambiguous. V was shortened by 1 base and J by 4 bases, with 13 bases between the two germline ends. This CDR3 is built from 15 residues. In germline, CDR1 is SGHAT, CDR2 FQNNGV. The CDR3 DNA is TGTGCCAGCAGCTTAGCTGACCCTAGAACCTATGGCTACACCTTC. Translation gives CASSLADPRTYGYTF.

This clone came up a few times. The chain recombines TRBV29-1 with TRBJ1-6; 8 positions match TRBD1. Germline-derived CDR1 and CDR2 are SQVTM and ANQGSEA. The CDR3 loop spans 13 amino acids. V gave up 6 bases and J gave up 10 bases; unmatched junction bases: 8. The CDR3 DNA reads TGCAGCGTGACGGACAGGGAGGGATCACCCCTCCACTTT. Translated, it gives CSVTDREGSPLHF. The entire variable domain, with the rest obtained from reference TRBV29-1 and TRBJ1-6, is as follows: SAVISQKPSRDICQRGTSLTIQCQVDSQVTMMFWYRQQPGQSLTLIATANQGSEATYESGFVIDKFPISRPNLTFSTLTVSNMSPEDSSIYLCSVTDREGSPLHFGNGTRLTVT.

This sequence joins TRBV7-3 and TRBJ2-1; D may be TRBD2 (6 bases). Between the trimmed V and J ends, which lost 0 bases and 9 bases, there was a span of 12 bases. Germline V gene sequence: CDR1 SGHTA, CDR2 FQGTGA. CDR3 length equals 14 residues. The CDR3 sequence is CASSLTGSGSEQFF. The CDR3 DNA is TGTGCCAGCAGCTTAACGGGTAGCGGCAGTGAGCAGTTCTTC.

This clone showed up just a few times. CDR3 sequence: CASVKGDEQYF. The CDR3 nucleotides are TGTGCAAGCGTTAAAGGGGACGAGCAGTACTTC. The rearrangement joins TRBV6-5 to TRBJ2-7; tentatively, D is TRBD1 (5 bases). CDR1 is MNHEY, CDR2 SVGAGI, per germline. The CDR3 is 11 amino acids.

This clone was seen only a few times. The chain is built from TRBV9 and TRBJ2-3; the D gene is possibly TRBD1 (5 bases). Per the germline V gene, CDR1 is SGDLS and CDR2 is YYNGEE. This CDR3 region has 17 residues. With 0 bases removed from V and 0 bases from J, the gap between germline ends came to 14 bases. CDR3 sequence (DNA): TGTGCCAGCAGCGTAGGGGTAGGGGCGCTAAGCACAGATACGCAGTATTTT. It codes for CASSVGVGALSTDTQYF.

V and J are TRBV12-5 and TRBJ2-7, with D possibly being TRBD2 (6 bases). Trimming pared 5 bases from V and 2 bases from J, leaving 13 bases between. The CDR3 is made up of 14 amino acids. Germline CDR1 is LGHNT and CDR2 is FRNRAP. The CDR3 nucleotides are TGTGCTAGTGGTAAGGGACTTGCCGCCTACGAGCAGTACTTC. Translating gives CASGKGLAAYEQYF.

In DNA form, the CDR3 reads TGTGCCAGCAGTCCCTTAGCGGGAGGGCCAGTATACGAGCAGTACTTC. It codes for CASSPLAGGPVYEQYF. The chain is built from TRBV28 and TRBJ2-7, with TRBD2 matching 11 bases. The length of the CDR3 is 16 residues. V lost 5 bases to trimming and J lost 4 bases; unmatched junction nucleotides: 10. CDR1 and CDR2 (germline): MDHEN, SYDVKM.

The chain joins TRBV25-1 to TRBJ2-2; a weak D match, TRBD1 (5 bases). There are 14 residues in the CDR3. Germline-derived CDR1 and CDR2 are MGHDK and SYGVNS. V lost 1 base and J lost 3, with 6 bases in between. The CDR3 here is CASSESRDTGELFF. DNA for the CDR3: TGTGCCAGCAGTGAATCCAGGGACACCGGGGAGCTGTTTTTT.

The chain uses TRBV28 and TRBJ2-1; TRBD2 matches 9 bases. The J segment lost 2 bases and the V segment lost 8 bases, leaving 4 bases of the junction unmatched. CDR1 and CDR2 (germline): MDHEN, SYDVKM. The CDR3 runs 14 residues. CDR3 nucleotide sequence: TGTGCCAGCTCTAGCGGGACAACCTACAATGAGCAGTTCTTC. Protein product: CASSSGTTYNEQFF. The full variable domain, rest sourced from reference TRBV28 and TRBJ2-1, is DVKVTQSSRYLVKRTGEKVFLECVQDMDHENMFWYRQDPGLGLRLIYFSYDVKMKEKGDIPEGYSVSREKKERFSLILESASTNQTSMYLCASSSGTTYNEQFFGPGTRLTVL.

The chain recombines TRBV2 with TRBJ2-5; tentative D call: TRBD1 (6 bases). V lost 3 bases to trimming and J lost 1 base, with 15 bases between them. The germline CDR1 and CDR2 sequences are SNHLY and FYNNEI. This CDR3 spans 16 amino acids. The CDR3 nucleotides are TGTGCCAGCAGTGACCCGGGACAAGGGGTCCAAGAGACCCAGTACTTC. Its translation: CASSDPGQGVQETQYF.

V and J are TRBV4-3 and TRBJ1-5, with TRBD1 identical over 9 bases. Looked up from germline, CDR1 is LGHNA and CDR2 is YSLEER. V trimming: 4 bases; J trimming: 5 bases; junction bases outside the gene matches: 6. The CDR3 runs 15 residues. The DNA of the CDR3 is TGCGCCAGCAGCCCCCGGACAGGGGCATATCAGCCCCAGCATTTT. Translated, it gives CASSPRTGAYQPQHF.

The chain employs TRBV5-1 and TRBJ2-1; D is possibly TRBD1 (6 bases). Trimming left V 4 bases short and J 0 bases short, with 14 bases between. Germline V lookup: CDR1 SGHRS, CDR2 YFSETQ. The CDR3 is 16 amino acids. The CDR3 DNA is TGCGCCAGCAGCAAGGACAGACCCCGCTCCTACAATGAGCAGTTCTTC. It is translated as CASSKDRPRSYNEQFF.

This sequence joins TRBV4-3 and TRBJ2-1; 8 bases map to TRBD1. From germline, CDR1 is LGHNA and CDR2 YSLEER. Trimming cost V 1 base and J 6 bases; bases outside gene matches: 11. CDR3 length: 17 amino acids. CDR3 nucleotide sequence: TGCGCCAGCAGCCAAGGAATCGGACAGGGTCTCGGCAATGAGCAGTTCTTC. Its translation: CASSQGIGQGLGNEQFF.

Points on this clone: Germline and junction disagree at one end, which may indicate a read error. This chain links TRBV7-9 with TRBJ1-1; D not resolved. CDR1 is SEHNR and CDR2 is FQNEAQ in the germline V gene (reference sequence). This CDR3 comprises 11 residues. CDR3 sequence: CSSSQNTEAFF. The CDR3 nucleotides are TGTTCCAGCAGCCAGAACACTGAAGCTTTCTTT. Full variable domain (outside the CDR3, taken from reference TRBV7-9 and TRBJ1-1): DTGVSQNPRHKITKRGQNVTFRCDPISEHNRLYWYRQTLGQGPEFLTYFQNEAQLEKSRLLSDRFSAERPKGSFSTLEIQRTEQGDSAMYLCSSSQNTEAFFGQGTRLTVV.

The chain has TRBV29-1 and TRBJ1-1; TRBD1 aligns across 8 bases. The CDR3 is 13 residues long. Germline V gene data show CDR1 as SQVTM and CDR2 as ANQGSEA. With 7 bases clipped from V and 3 bases from J, the junction kept 7 bases outside the gene matches. In DNA form, the CDR3 reads TGCAGCGCAGAGACAGGGGTGTACACTGAAGCTTTCTTT. This sequence encodes CSAETGVYTEAFF.

The rearrangement uses TRBV19 and TRBJ1-5; D call uncertain. The V and J ends lost 6 bases and 3 bases respectively, with 9 bases between them. This CDR3 has 13 amino acids. CDR1 and CDR2 from the germline V gene are LNHDA and SQIVND (reference sequence). CDR3 residues: CASRAGFNQPQHF. CDR3 bases: TGTGCCAGTAGGGCAGGTTTCAATCAGCCCCAGCATTTT.

The rearrangement uses TRBV5-4 and TRBJ2-7, with D tentatively TRBD1 (6 bases). CDR1 and CDR2 from the germline V gene are SGHNT and YYREEE (reference sequence). V gave up 4 bases and J gave up 11 bases, with 19 bases separating them. This CDR3 contains 13 residues. The CDR3 sequence is CASSLLPGEPKYF. As DNA, the CDR3 is TGTGCCAGCAGCCTTCTCCCAGGGGAGCCCAAGTACTTC.

This clone was seen just once. DNA of the CDR3: TGTGCCAGTAGGAGTCGGGACAGTCCGGGAAACGGGGAGCTGTTTTTT. This codes for CASRSRDSPGNGELFF. This chain connects TRBV19 to TRBJ2-2, with 7 positions matching TRBD1. Trimming removed 6 bases from V and 7 bases from J; junction bases left unmatched: 14. Looked up from germline, CDR1 is LNHDA and CDR2 is SQIVND (reference sequence). This CDR3 is 16 amino acids long. The full variable domain, its missing parts supplied by reference TRBV19 and TRBJ2-2, is DGGITQSPKYLFRKEGQNVTLSCEQNLNHDAMYWYRQDPGQGLRLIYYSQIVNDFQKGDIAEGYSVSREKKESFPLTVTSAQKNPTAFYLCASRSRDSPGNGELFFGEGSRLTVL.